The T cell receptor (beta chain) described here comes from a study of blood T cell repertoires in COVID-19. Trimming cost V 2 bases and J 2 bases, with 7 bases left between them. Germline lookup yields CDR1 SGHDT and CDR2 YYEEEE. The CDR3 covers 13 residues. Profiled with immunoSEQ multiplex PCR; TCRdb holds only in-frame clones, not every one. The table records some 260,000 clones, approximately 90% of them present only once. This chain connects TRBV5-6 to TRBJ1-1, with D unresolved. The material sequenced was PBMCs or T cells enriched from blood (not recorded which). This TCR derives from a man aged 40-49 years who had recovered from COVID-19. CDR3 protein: CASSFGFNTEAFF. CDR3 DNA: TGTGCCAGCAGCTTCGGGTTTAACACTGAAGCTTTCTTT.